This record concerns one T cell receptor beta chain sequence. This clonotype was seen a few times. The antigen it recognizes is unknown. It has no much larger one-base neighbor in the sample; base qualities were not kept. This specimen belongs to a study of T cells in Graves' hyperthyroidism and ophthalmopathy (dated by TCRdb to the late 2010s). As for the study more broadly: Peripheral blood was collected at initial diagnosis, before any treatment. A discovery cohort of about 95 patients, roughly 45 with Graves' ophthalmopathy and under 60 with stable Graves' hyperthyroidism, was used to find distinguishing TCR V-J signatures. Whether ophthalmopathy could be predicted prospectively was tested in an independent validation cohort made up of 18 hyperthyroidism patients plus 17 patients who later progressed to ophthalmopathy. For training and testing, the 100 or so patients in the discovery cohort were randomly divided in a 7:3 ratio. The study also compared thyroid tissue and blood T-cell repertoires from about 6 Graves' hyperthyroidism patients. Following sampling, methimazole starting at 30 mg daily was given to hyperthyroidism patients, and high-dose intravenous methylprednisolone was given to ophthalmopathy patients. According to the paper, TCR Vbeta CDR3 sequencing was carried out on 135 peripheral blood samples, which came from 40 to 45 ophthalmopathy, around 74 hyperthyroidism and roughly 17 progressor patients. Beyond this particular receptor, the publication reports: A model built on a 13 V-J signature distinguished ophthalmopathy from stable hyperthyroidism, reaching 85% to 90% sensitivity and around 82% specificity in cross-validation and 80%/75% in testing. During validation, the model predicted progression to ophthalmopathy a median of roughly 7.1 months ahead of onset, with almost 71% sensitivity and 72.22% specificity. Sample size was not statistically predetermined, and investigators were not blinded to group allocation. Most expanded thyroid clonotypes (frequency above 0.001) were also detected in blood, suggesting blood repertoires may reflect thyroid immune responses.

Compared with germline, V lacks 5 bases and J lacks 0 bases; bases without a gene match: 9. CDR1 and CDR2 were assigned from the germline V gene as LGHNA and YNFKEQ. From cysteine to phenylalanine, the CDR3 is 19 amino acids long. CDR3 DNA is the only sequence kept; it has 57 bases, read in frame from the first base. Stable Graves' hyperthyroidism was defined as the absence of progression to ophthalmopathy over 18 months of follow-up. The hyperthyroidism patients were between 18 and 65 years old and newly diagnosed, with a disease duration of less than 2 months. The study excluded patients with uncontrolled infections, other autoimmune diseases, pregnancy or lactation. Diagnoses relied on clinical symptoms, serum thyroxine and TRAb, thyroid ultrasound and orbital computed tomography. Ficoll-Paque density gradient centrifugation was used to isolate PBMCs from about 10 ml of fresh peripheral blood. Total RNA was extracted using Trizol reagent, and RNA quality was assessed on an Agilent 2100 Bioanalyzer.

Amplification of TCR beta CDR3 regions was carried out from RNA transcripts. The first round of RT-PCR for the TCR CDR3 was performed with the HTBI primer set and the Qiagen OneStep RT-PCR kit. A second multiplex PCR round built the libraries, followed by size selection and purification. The libraries were sequenced on an Illumina HiSeq2000 using paired-end 100 bp reads. The paper's processing steps were these. SOAPnuke was used to process the raw data, throwing out any read that contained adapters or uncalled bases, had a mean Phred below 15, or lacked an exact constant-primer or identifier match. High-quality paired reads were merged with COPE v1.2.5, and unique nucleotide sequences were defined as clonotypes. Clonotypes were aligned to IMGT TRBV, TRBD and TRBJ reference segments using MiTCR v1.1. The analysis included only V-J combinations with a frequency above 0.0001, which together covered around 99% of the repertoires. The TCS score was defined as F50 (clonal expansion) divided by E x V (chaos), with BLOSUM62-based TCRdist calculated between CDR3 peptides within each V-J. Welch's t-statistics and random forest reduced just over 500 V-J features to 13, which were used in a naive Bayes classifier (R e1071). TCRdb handled the public reads itself, with Q25 trimming in fastp and clone calling in MiXCR, and kept productive beta chains. Rows matching on CDR3 protein sequence are summarized as one entry with the most common DNA and genes. The V and J calls shown here were made by TCRdb, not taken from the authors' results. The sample includes about 700,000 distinct CDR3 sequences, with less than 15% observed a single time. The ten largest make up roughly 10% of the sample.

The specimen was blood. The source of this sequence is a woman between 18 and 29 years old with Graves' hyperthyroidism. The chain is assembled from TRBV4-2 and TRBJ2-4, and 14 junctional nucleotides match TRBD2. The CDR3 region has the sequence CASSFPGLAGDPAKNIQYF. The sequence in DNA is TGTGCCAGCAGCTTTCCGGGACTAGCGGGAGACCCAGCCAAAAACATTCAGTACTTC.